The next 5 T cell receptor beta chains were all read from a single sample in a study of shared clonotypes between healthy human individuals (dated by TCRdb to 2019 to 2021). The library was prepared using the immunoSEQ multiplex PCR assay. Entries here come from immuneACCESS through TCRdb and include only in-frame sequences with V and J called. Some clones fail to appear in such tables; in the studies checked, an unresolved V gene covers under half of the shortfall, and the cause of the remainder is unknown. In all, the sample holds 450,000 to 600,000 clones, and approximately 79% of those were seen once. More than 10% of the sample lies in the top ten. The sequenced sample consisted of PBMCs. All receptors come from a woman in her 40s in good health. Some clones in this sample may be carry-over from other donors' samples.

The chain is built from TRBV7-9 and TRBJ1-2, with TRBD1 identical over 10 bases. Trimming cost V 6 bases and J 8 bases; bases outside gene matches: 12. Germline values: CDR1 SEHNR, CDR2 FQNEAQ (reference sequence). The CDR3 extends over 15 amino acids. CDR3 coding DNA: TGTGCCAGCAGTACCTCCGGGACAGGGGTTTTAGGCTACACCTTC. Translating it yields CASSTSGTGVLGYTF.

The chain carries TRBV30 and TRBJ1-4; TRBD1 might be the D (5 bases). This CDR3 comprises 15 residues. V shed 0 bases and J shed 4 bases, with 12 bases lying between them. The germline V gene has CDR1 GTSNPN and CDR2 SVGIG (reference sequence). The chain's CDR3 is CAWSVSGGRNEKLFF. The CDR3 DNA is TGTGCCTGGAGTGTATCCGGGGGACGTAATGAAAAACTGTTTTTT.

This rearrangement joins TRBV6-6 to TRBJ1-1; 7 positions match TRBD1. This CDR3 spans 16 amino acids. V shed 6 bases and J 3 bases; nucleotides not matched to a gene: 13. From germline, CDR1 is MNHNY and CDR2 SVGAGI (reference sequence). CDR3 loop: CASSTTGEGADTEAFF. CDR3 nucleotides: TGTGCCAGCAGCACCACTGGGGAGGGGGCGGACACTGAAGCTTTCTTT.

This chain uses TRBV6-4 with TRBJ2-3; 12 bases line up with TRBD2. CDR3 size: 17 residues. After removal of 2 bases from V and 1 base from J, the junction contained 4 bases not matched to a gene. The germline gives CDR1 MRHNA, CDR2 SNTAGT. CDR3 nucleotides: TGTGCCAGCAGTGACCTTGGGACTAGCGGGCGCACAGATACGCAGTATTTT. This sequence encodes CASSDLGTSGRTDTQYF.

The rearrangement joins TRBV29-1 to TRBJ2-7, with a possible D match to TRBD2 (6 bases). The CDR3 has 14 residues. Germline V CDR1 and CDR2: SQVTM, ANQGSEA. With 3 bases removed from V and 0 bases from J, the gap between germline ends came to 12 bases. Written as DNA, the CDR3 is TGCAGCGTTGAGGAGGCGGGGAGCTCCTACGAGCAGTACTTC. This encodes CSVEEAGSSYEQYF.